The rows below give T cell receptor beta chains drawn from one sample of a study of resident and recirculating memory T cells in vitiligo. The method was immunoSEQ multiplex PCR; TCRdb's version includes in-frame clones alone and lacks a portion of them. This sample carries roughly 76,000 clones, approximately 90% of them seen once, and the ten largest clones take 4.9%. What was sequenced was blood. The source of these receptors is a male donor with vitiligo. CDR3s include the opening cysteine and the closing phenylalanine or tryptophan. A D gene is named only where the DNA matches it firmly. Not all rows give a size; the values are once, few, many and, for expanded clones, a class.

v_gene: TRBV4-3; abundance: .; j_gene: TRBJ1-5; d_gene: .; CDR3nt: TGCGCCAGCAGCCAAGCTCTCTATCAGCCCCAGCATTTT; CDR3aa: CASSQALYQPQHF
v_gene: TRBV11-1; abundance: .; j_gene: TRBJ1-2; d_gene: .; CDR3nt: TGTGCCAGCAGTCCGAGGGGGACGCCCAGTGGCTACACCTTC; CDR3aa: CASSPRGTPSGYTF
v_gene: TRBV25-1; abundance: .; j_gene: TRBJ2-7; d_gene: TRBD2; CDR3nt: TGTGCCGCGGGGGACGAGCAGTACTTC; CDR3aa: CAAGDEQYF
v_gene: TRBV5-1; abundance: .; j_gene: TRBJ2-1; d_gene: TRBD1; CDR3nt: TGCGCCAGCAGCCAAGACAGGGATGAGCAGTTCTTC; CDR3aa: CASSQDRDEQFF
v_gene: TRBV5-6; abundance: .; j_gene: TRBJ1-1; d_gene: TRBD1; CDR3nt: TGTGCCAGCATCAACAGGGCTACAGGGGGGAACACTGAAGCTTTCTTT; CDR3aa: CASINRATGGNTEAFF
v_gene: TRBV6-6; abundance: .; j_gene: TRBJ2-3; d_gene: .; CDR3nt: TGTGCCAGCACTACCATCACAGATACGCAGTATTTT; CDR3aa: CASTTITDTQYF
v_gene: TRBV18; abundance: .; j_gene: TRBJ2-6; d_gene: .; CDR3nt: TGTGCCAGCTCACGGGCACCCGGGACATCTCCTTCTGGGGCCAACGTCCTGACTTTC; CDR3aa: CASSRAPGTSPSGANVLTF
v_gene: TRBV7-8; abundance: once; j_gene: TRBJ1-2; d_gene: TRBD1; CDR3nt: TGTGCCAGCAGCTTATACACAGGGGGCGGGGGCTACACCTTC; CDR3aa: CASSLYTGGGGYTF
v_gene: TRBV10-3; abundance: .; j_gene: TRBJ1-5; d_gene: .; CDR3nt: TGTGCCATCTCCCTCCAGGTCAATCAGCCCCAGCATTTT; CDR3aa: CAISLQVNQPQHF
v_gene: TRBV7-3; abundance: .; j_gene: TRBJ2-5; d_gene: .; CDR3nt: TGTGCCAGCAGCTTCCAGGGTGGGGAGACCCAGTACTTC; CDR3aa: CASSFQGGETQYF
v_gene: TRBV29-1; abundance: .; j_gene: TRBJ1-2; d_gene: TRBD1; CDR3nt: TGCAGCGTATTTACCGACCTGTCCCGGGACAGGGGAAAGACGGACTATGGCTACACCTTC; CDR3aa: CSVFTDLSRDRGKTDYGYTF
v_gene: TRBV6-6; abundance: .; j_gene: TRBJ1-5; d_gene: .; CDR3nt: TGTGCCACTACAGCCTCCCCTGGGCAGCCCCAGCATTTT; CDR3aa: CATTASPGQPQHF
v_gene: TRBV28; abundance: .; j_gene: TRBJ1-1; d_gene: .; CDR3nt: TGTGCCAGCAGTTTAAGGGCAGGGCAAGGGAACACTGAAGCTTTCTTT; CDR3aa: CASSLRAGQGNTEAFF
v_gene: TRBV4-3; abundance: .; j_gene: TRBJ1-5; d_gene: .; CDR3nt: TGCGCCAGCAGCCACCTCAGGGGAAATCAGCCCCAGCATTTT; CDR3aa: CASSHLRGNQPQHF
v_gene: TRBV6-1; abundance: .; j_gene: TRBJ1-4; d_gene: .; CDR3nt: TGTGCCAGCAGTGACCTCCCCCGGGGGTATGAAAAACTGTTTTTT; CDR3aa: CASSDLPRGYEKLFF
v_gene: TRBV30; abundance: .; j_gene: TRBJ1-2; d_gene: TRBD1; CDR3nt: TGTGCCTGCCTGGCCGGACAGGGGCTCTCTGCTCCCACTAACTATGGCTACACCTTC; CDR3aa: CACLAGQGLSAPTNYGYTF
v_gene: TRBV19; abundance: .; j_gene: TRBJ1-6; d_gene: .; CDR3nt: TGTGCCAGTAGTATAGAGGGACAAACTTCACCCCTCCACTTT; CDR3aa: CASSIEGQTSPLHF
v_gene: TRBV7-3; abundance: few; j_gene: TRBJ1-1; d_gene: .; CDR3nt: TGTGCCAGCAGCAACCGGGACAAAGACACTGAAGCTTTCTTT; CDR3aa: CASSNRDKDTEAFF
v_gene: TRBV10-1; abundance: .; j_gene: TRBJ1-5; d_gene: TRBD1; CDR3nt: TGCGCCAGTATCTTGGAACCCGGGACAGGGGGCGGGGATCAGCCCCAGCATTTT; CDR3aa: CASILEPGTGGGDQPQHF
v_gene: TRBV5-1; abundance: .; j_gene: TRBJ2-7; d_gene: .; CDR3nt: TGCGCCAGCAGCTTGTATTCCCAGCGAACACGCTACGAGCAGTACTTC; CDR3aa: CASSLYSQRTRYEQYF
v_gene: TRBV9; abundance: .; j_gene: TRBJ2-5; d_gene: TRBD2; CDR3nt: TGTGCCAGCAGCCTCTTTAGCGGGGGCCAAGAGACCCAGTACTTC; CDR3aa: CASSLFSGGQETQYF
v_gene: TRBV7-9; abundance: .; j_gene: TRBJ2-3; d_gene: TRBD2; CDR3nt: TGTGCCAGCAGCTTGGTAGCGGGGATTAGAGATACGCAGTATTTT; CDR3aa: CASSLVAGIRDTQYF
v_gene: TRBV4-3; abundance: .; j_gene: TRBJ1-1; d_gene: .; CDR3nt: TGCGCCAGCAGCCAAGATCCTCTTTTGGAAGCTTTCTTT; CDR3aa: CASSQDPLLEAFF
v_gene: TRBV4-1; abundance: .; j_gene: TRBJ1-4; d_gene: .; CDR3nt: TGCGCCAGCAGCCAAGATGTCGCCGGGGTAGACGAAAAACTGTTTTTT; CDR3aa: CASSQDVAGVDEKLFF
v_gene: TRBV4-1; abundance: .; j_gene: TRBJ1-1; d_gene: .; CDR3nt: TGCGCCAGCAGCCAAGATTCCCCGCCCGAGGGGAACACTGAAGCTTTCTTT; CDR3aa: CASSQDSPPEGNTEAFF
v_gene: TRBV28; abundance: .; j_gene: TRBJ2-2; d_gene: TRBD1; CDR3nt: TGTGCCAGCAGTTCGGGACAGGACCCCGGGGAGCTGTTTTTT; CDR3aa: CASSSGQDPGELFF
v_gene: TRBV6-6; abundance: few; j_gene: TRBJ1-3; d_gene: .; CDR3nt: TGTGCCAGCAGCCCTTCCGGTAGCTCTGGAAACACCATATATTTT; CDR3aa: CASSPSGSSGNTIYF
v_gene: TRBV6-5; abundance: .; j_gene: TRBJ1-1; d_gene: .; CDR3nt: TGTGCCAGCAGTTACTCCACAGGGACCGAAGCTTTCTTT; CDR3aa: CASSYSTGTEAFF
v_gene: TRBV5-1; abundance: once; j_gene: TRBJ1-1; d_gene: TRBD1; CDR3nt: TGCGCCAGCAGCCCGGGACAGATCACTGAAGCTTTCTTT; CDR3aa: CASSPGQITEAFF
v_gene: TRBV11-2; abundance: .; j_gene: TRBJ1-2; d_gene: .; CDR3nt: TGTGCCAGCAGCTCCTTATCCCAACCCCTACACTATGGCTACACCTTC; CDR3aa: CASSSLSQPLHYGYTF